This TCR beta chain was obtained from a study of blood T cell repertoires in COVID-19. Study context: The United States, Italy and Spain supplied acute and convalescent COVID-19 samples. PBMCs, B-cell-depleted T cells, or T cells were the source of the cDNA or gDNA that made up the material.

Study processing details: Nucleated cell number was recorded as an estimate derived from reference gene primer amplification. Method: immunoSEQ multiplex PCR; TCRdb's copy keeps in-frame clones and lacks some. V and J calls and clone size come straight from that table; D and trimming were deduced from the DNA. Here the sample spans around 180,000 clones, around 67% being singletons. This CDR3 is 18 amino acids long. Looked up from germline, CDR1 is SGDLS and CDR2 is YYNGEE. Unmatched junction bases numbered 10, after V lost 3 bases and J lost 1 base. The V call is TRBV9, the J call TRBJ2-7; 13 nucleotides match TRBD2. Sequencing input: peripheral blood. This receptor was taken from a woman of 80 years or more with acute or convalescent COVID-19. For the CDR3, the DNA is TGTGCCAGCAGCGGATTTTCGGGACTAGCGGGGCCTTCCTACGAGCAGTACTTC. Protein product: CASSGFSGLAGPSYEQYF.